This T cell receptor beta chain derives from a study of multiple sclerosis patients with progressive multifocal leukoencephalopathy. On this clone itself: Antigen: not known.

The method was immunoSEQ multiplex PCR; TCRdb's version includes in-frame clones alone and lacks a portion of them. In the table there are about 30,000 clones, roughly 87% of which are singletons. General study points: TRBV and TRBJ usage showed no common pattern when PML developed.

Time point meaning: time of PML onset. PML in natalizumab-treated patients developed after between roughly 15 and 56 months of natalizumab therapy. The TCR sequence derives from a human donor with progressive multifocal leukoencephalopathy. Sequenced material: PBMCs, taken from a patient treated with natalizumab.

CDR3 DNA sequence: TGTGCCAGCAGCTTCCACAGGTCCCCCGGCGAAAAACTGTTTTTT. It encodes CASSFHRSPGEKLFF. This rearrangement joins TRBV11-2 to TRBJ1-4, with a possible D match to TRBD1 (5 bases). The CDR3 sequence is 15 residues long. Trimming took off 3 bases at V and 8 bases at J, with 16 bases between the two ends. The germline V gene encodes CDR1 SGHAT and CDR2 FQNNGV.